Presented here are 17 T cell receptor beta chains from one specimen sequenced in a study of cytomegalovirus exposure and HLA in healthy donors. Amplification used 60 Vbeta primers and 13 Jbeta primers. Measured with immunoSEQ multiplex PCR; TCRdb has only the in-frame clones, and not every one. The table includes around 200,000 clones, around 86% detected once. The sequencing sample was made of PBMCs. Source of these receptors: a woman aged 45-60 years in good health and CMV-seropositive.

V gene TRBV5-1 combines with J gene TRBJ1-2; no reliable D call. CDR3 size: 15 residues. V was trimmed by 1 base and J by 2 bases, leaving 12 bases between them. CDR1 is SGHRS and CDR2 is YFSETQ in the germline V gene. CDR3 sequence: CASSLSQRLNYGYTF. In DNA, the CDR3 is TGCGCCAGCAGCTTGAGCCAGCGCCTAAACTATGGCTACACCTTC.

V and J are TRBV6-6 and TRBJ2-1, with 9 bases identical to TRBD2. Germline CDR1 MNHNY, CDR2 SVGAGI (reference sequence). Trimming cost V 4 bases and J 6 bases; bases outside gene matches: 7. CDR3 length: 15 amino acids. The CDR3 region has the DNA TGTGCCAGCAGTTCGGCGGGGGGGCCCCCCAATGAGCAGTTCTTC. Its translation: CASSSAGGPPNEQFF.

V is TRBV6-5 and J is TRBJ2-7, with 7 positions matching TRBD1. Germline V gives CDR1 MNHEY, CDR2 SVGAGI. The junction had 13 bases not matched to a gene; V was cut back by 2 bases and J by 6 bases. The CDR3 is made up of 16 amino acids. The CDR3 coding sequence is TGTGCCAGCAGTTACCGGACAGGCTATTGGGAGAGCGAGCAGTACTTC. Encoded protein: CASSYRTGYWESEQYF.

The chain links TRBV2 to TRBJ2-5; tentatively, D is TRBD1 (6 bases). Trimming took 2 bases from V and 2 from J, leaving 15 bases between them. The CDR3 runs to 16 residues. The germline V gene has CDR1 SNHLY and CDR2 FYNNEI. CDR3 residues: CASSEIWQGTQETQYF. In DNA form, the CDR3 reads TGTGCCAGCAGTGAAATATGGCAGGGGACGCAAGAGACCCAGTACTTC. The whole variable domain, remainder taken from reference TRBV2 and TRBJ2-5, is EPEVTQTPSHQVTQMGQEVILRCVPISNHLYFYWYRQILGQKVEFLVSFYNNEISEKSEIFDDQFSVERPDGSNFTLKIRSTKLEDSAMYFCASSEIWQGTQETQYFGPGTRLLVL.

This chain links TRBV5-8 with TRBJ1-6; 7 bases are shared with TRBD1. Germline values: CDR1 SGHTS, CDR2 YDEGEE. V lost 3 bases and J lost 6; bases outside the gene matches: 9. The CDR3 spans 16 residues. For the CDR3, the DNA is TGTGCCAGCAGCTCGCATGCGACAGGGTTTAATTCACCCCTCCACTTT. This gives the protein CASSSHATGFNSPLHF.

CDR3 sequence reads: CASSPPGGYEQYF. The CDR3 bases are TGTGCCAGCTCACCACCCGGAGGCTACGAGCAGTACTTC. The V call is TRBV18, the J call TRBJ2-7; the D gene is possibly TRBD2 (5 bases). CDR1 and CDR2 from the germline V gene are KGHSH and LQKENI. CDR3 length: 13 residues. Trimming took 0 bases from V and 3 from J, leaving 6 bases between them.

As DNA, the CDR3 is TGTGCCATCAGTGAGGCAGTGGCAGGCGGGGGGAACACTGAAGCTTTCTTT. This codes for CAISEAVAGGGNTEAFF. J is TRBJ1-1 and V is TRBV10-3; tentative D call: TRBD1 (5 bases). The CDR3 length is 17 residues. Germline V gene data show CDR1 as ENHRY and CDR2 as SYGVKD. Between the trimmed V and J ends, which lost 2 bases and 1 base, there was a span of 17 bases.

The chain uses TRBV6-1 and TRBJ1-6; D gene uncertain. V was clipped by 3 bases and J by 7 bases, with 10 bases between them. Per the germline V gene, CDR1 is MNHNS and CDR2 is SASEGT. The CDR3 runs 14 residues. For the CDR3, the DNA is TGTGCCAGCAGTGAGGAACAGACAAATTCACCCCTCCACTTT. Translating gives CASSEEQTNSPLHF.

The chain is built from TRBV18 and TRBJ2-7, with D perhaps TRBD1 (6 bases). Trimming shortened V by 2 bases and J by 5 bases, and 16 bases separated the two germline ends. The CDR3 totals 15 residues. Germline V gene sequence: CDR1 KGHSH, CDR2 LQKENI. The CDR3 DNA reads as TGTGCCAGCTCACCAAAACAGGGTAATAGCGACGAGCAGTACTTC. Residues: CASSPKQGNSDEQYF.

The J gene is TRBJ2-3, the V gene TRBV6-5, with a tentative D call TRBD1 (5 bases). The length of the CDR3 is 14 residues. The germline CDR1 and CDR2 sequences are MNHEY and SVGAGI. Trimming took 5 bases from V and 2 from J, leaving 11 bases between them. Here the CDR3 DNA reads TGTGCCAGCAGTCGACAGTCGTTCACAGATACGCAGTATTTT. Its translation: CASSRQSFTDTQYF.

This rearrangement joins TRBV7-3 to TRBJ2-1; a weak D match, TRBD2 (7 bases). Germline-derived CDR1 and CDR2 are SGHTA and FQGTGA. The CDR3 loop spans 16 amino acids. V lost 4 bases, J lost 10 bases, and 23 bases lay in between. CDR3 region: CASSSPGVGGEGEQFF. DNA of the CDR3: TGTGCCAGCAGCTCACCAGGGGTGGGGGGGGAGGGAGAGCAGTTCTTC.

This clone showed up just a few times. The rearrangement links TRBV18 to TRBJ1-4; a weak D match, TRBD1 (5 bases). V was pared by 6 bases and J by 8 bases, with 19 bases between. This CDR3 has 15 residues. Germline V gives CDR1 KGHSH, CDR2 LQKENI. The CDR3 bases are TGTGCCAGCTCCCAATCCCCAGGGAAATTGGAAAAACTGTTTTTT. It specifies CASSQSPGKLEKLFF.

J is TRBJ2-7 and V is TRBV7-9, with 7 bases identical to TRBD2. The CDR3 sequence is 15 residues long. The V gene end was trimmed by 5 bases and the J gene end by 4 bases; junction bases not matched to a gene: 11. Germline CDR1 reads SEHNR; CDR2 reads FQNEAQ (reference sequence). In DNA, the CDR3 is TGTGCCAGCAGCCGCGAGGTGGGAGGGACTTACGAGCAGTACTTC. Protein product: CASSREVGGTYEQYF. The full variable domain, rest sourced from reference TRBV7-9 and TRBJ2-7, is DTGVSQNPRHKITKRGQNVTFRCDPISEHNRLYWYRQTLGQGPEFLTYFQNEAQLEKSRLLSDRFSAERPKGSFSTLEIQRTEQGDSAMYLCASSREVGGTYEQYFGPGTRLTVT.

The rearrangement joins TRBV18 to TRBJ1-1, with 8 bases fitting TRBD1. Trimming took 1 base from V and 1 from J; bases not matched to a gene: 2. Germline V gene sequence: CDR1 KGHSH, CDR2 LQKENI. The CDR3 runs to 15 residues. This CDR3 reads CASSPRGQGNTEAFF. In DNA form, the CDR3 reads TGTGCCAGCTCACCACGTGGACAGGGGAACACTGAAGCTTTCTTT.

This clone was recorded a few times. This chain links TRBV6-5 with TRBJ1-4; no clear D gene. Germline V gene lookup returns CDR1 MNHEY and CDR2 SVGAGI. V lost 2 bases to trimming and J lost 4 bases, with 11 bases between them. This CDR3 has 15 residues. The CDR3 bases are TGTGCCAGCAGTTACGAGGGATCGGTTAATGAAAAACTGTTTTTT. This translates into CASSYEGSVNEKLFF.

The chain carries TRBV7-8 and TRBJ1-5; 7 bases fit TRBD1. After removal of 4 bases from V and 5 bases from J, the junction contained 11 bases not matched to a gene. The CDR3 loop spans 16 amino acids. Germline-derived CDR1 and CDR2 are SGHVS and FQNEAQ. DNA for the CDR3: TGTGCCAGCAGCTCAACCCGGGACAGTCGGGATCAGCCCCAGCATTTT. This codes for CASSSTRDSRDQPQHF.

The chain joins TRBV28 to TRBJ1-5; TRBD1 matches 7 bases. CDR3 length: 14 amino acids. From germline, CDR1 is MDHEN and CDR2 SYDVKM. The junction had 6 bases not matched to a gene; V was cut back by 6 bases and J by 4 bases. CDR3 loop: CASSRSGGNQPQHF. The DNA of the CDR3 is TGTGCCAGCAGCCGATCAGGGGGGAATCAGCCCCAGCATTTT.